These T cell receptor beta chains were read from a single sample in a study of post-analysis software for immune sequencing data. TCRdb re-called the PCR reads through MiXCR, storing one row per CDR3 protein. The sample contains hundreds of thousands of distinct CDR3 sequences, approximately 59% of which appear only once. The source material was blood. The source is a girl under 10 years old with multiple sclerosis. CDR3s include the opening cysteine and the closing phenylalanine or tryptophan. The D gene is left open where the match is weak. Not every row has a clone size; where given, it reads once, few, many or a size class.

J,V,D,size,DNA,CDR3
TRBJ2-3,TRBV7-2,.,few,TGTGCCAGCAGCTTAGGTCCAGTCTCAGATACGCAGTATTTT,CASSLGPVSDTQYF
TRBJ2-1,TRBV20-1,TRBD2,.,TGCAGTGCCATTGCCCTAGCGGGAGGTACCTACAATGAGCAGTTCTTC,CSAIALAGGTYNEQFF
TRBJ1-6,TRBV10-2,.,.,TGCGCCACCTTCCCTTTGTTGGCTAATTCACCCCTCCACTTT,CATFPLLANSPLHF
TRBJ1-2,TRBV6-6,.,few,TGTGCCAGCAGTTACTCGATTGGACATGGCTACACCTTC,CASSYSIGHGYTF
TRBJ2-3,TRBV7-8,.,.,TGTGCCAGCAGCTCGGACGTGGATACGCAGTATTTT,CASSSDVDTQYF
TRBJ2-5,TRBV15,.,.,TGTGCCACCAGCAGAGGTAGAGGTACGAACTCCCAAGAGACCCAGTACTTC,CATSRGRGTNSQETQYF
TRBJ2-7,TRBV6-6,TRBD1,.,TGTGCCAGCCATGACCCCGGGACAGGTCGCGACGAGCAGTACTTC,CASHDPGTGRDEQYF
TRBJ2-5,TRBV6-5,.,few,TGTGCCAGCAGTTACTCGACGGCACCAGAAGAGACCCAGTACTTC,CASSYSTAPEETQYF
TRBJ2-1,TRBV7-9,TRBD1,.,TGTGCCAGCAGCCCACAGGGGACCAATGAGCAGTTCTTC,CASSPQGTNEQFF
TRBJ2-4,TRBV5-1,TRBD1,.,TGCGCCAGCAGCCCGGGACAGGGGACAAACATTCAGTACTTC,CASSPGQGTNIQYF
TRBJ1-5,TRBV6-1,.,.,TGTGCCAGCAGTGAGATGCGCTCTTATAGCAATCAGCCCCAGCATTTT,CASSEMRSYSNQPQHF
TRBJ2-5,TRBV4-3,.,.,TGCGCCAGCAGCCAGTCAGGGTTAGGGGCAGGGGCCCAGTACTTC,CASSQSGLGAGAQYF
TRBJ1-2,TRBV7-2,TRBD1,.,TGTGCCAGCAGCTTAACAGGGGCGGGTGGCTACACCTTC,CASSLTGAGGYTF
TRBJ1-1,TRBV29-1,.,.,TGCAGCGTCCCAGGGACGGGGAACACTGAAGCTTTCTTT,CSVPGTGNTEAFF
TRBJ2-3,TRBV6-2/TRBV6-3,.,few,TGTGCCAGCAGTTACCCGGGACCCAGCGATACGCAGTATTTT,CASSYPGPSDTQYF
TRBJ2-1,TRBV9,TRBD2,.,TGTGCCAGCAGCGTAGCGTCTAGCGGGGGGGGATACAATGAGCAGTTCTTC,CASSVASSGGGYNEQFF
TRBJ2-7,TRBV7-2,TRBD1,few,TGTGCCAGCAGCTTAGACCCAGGGGGCGCCTACGAGCAGTACTTC,CASSLDPGGAYEQYF
TRBJ1-1,TRBV5-5,TRBD1,few,TGTGCCAGCAGCAGACAGGGTAAGATAGGCCTTCAAGGTTGGAGCACTGAAGCTTTCTTT,CASSRQGKIGLQGWSTEAFF
TRBJ1-1,TRBV20-1,TRBD1,.,TGCAGTGCTACTAAGGACAGGGAGGACACTGAAGCTTTCTTT,CSATKDREDTEAFF
TRBJ2-5,TRBV15,.,.,TGTGCCACCAGCTTGTGGGTCCAAGAGACCCAGTACTTC,CATSLWVQETQYF
TRBJ2-7,TRBV29-1,.,.,TGCAGCGTTGAAGATCAAGGGATGACCTACGAGCAGTACTTC,CSVEDQGMTYEQYF
TRBJ2-3,TRBV2,.,.,TGTGCCAGGACCAGGGAATCGGTCCTCCCCACAGATACGCAGTATTTT,CARTRESVLPTDTQYF
TRBJ2-2,TRBV12-3/TRBV12-4,.,.,TGTGCCAGCAGTGCCGGGGCAGGACCCACCGGGGAGCTGTTTTTT,CASSAGAGPTGELFF
TRBJ2-7,TRBV10-2,.,.,TGCGCCAGCAGCTACAACCCCCGCTACGAGCAGTACTTC,CASSYNPRYEQYF
TRBJ2-5,TRBV20-1,.,few,TGCAGTGCTAGGTCAGGCTCACCAGAGACCCAGTACTTC,CSARSGSPETQYF
TRBJ1-2,TRBV6-5,.,.,TGTGCCAGCAGTTACTCGGCAGGGGCAACGGGCTACACCTTC,CASSYSAGATGYTF
TRBJ2-3,TRBV6-5,.,.,TGTGCCAGCAGTCCCCAGGGGGGAAATACGCAGTATTTT,CASSPQGGNTQYF
TRBJ2-3,TRBV5-1,TRBD2,.,TGCGCCAGCAGCTTGGTACCTAGCGGGAGTTCAGATACGCAGTATTTT,CASSLVPSGSSDTQYF
TRBJ2-3,TRBV6-5,.,.,TGTGCCAGCAGTAGGTCTCCTAGCACAGATACGCAGTATTTT,CASSRSPSTDTQYF
TRBJ2-1,TRBV11-3,TRBD1,once,TGTGCCAGCAGCTCCGTGACAGGGCGCAATGAGCAGTTCTTC,CASSSVTGRNEQFF
TRBJ2-7,TRBV3-1,.,.,TGTGCCAGCATCGCCGAGGGCGGGGCCTACTACGAGCAGTACTTC,CASIAEGGAYYEQYF
TRBJ2-7,TRBV6-2/TRBV6-3,.,.,TGTGCCAGCAGTCGGCCATCCTACGAGCAGTACTTC,CASSRPSYEQYF